Presented here are 2 T cell receptor beta chains from one specimen sequenced in a study of blood T cells in healthy people across ages. Combining a sample-barcoded 5' primer with a J-beta primer mix, a second PCR ran for about 6 to 11 cycles. TCRdb used MiXCR to reprocess the 5' RACE reads, holding one entry per CDR3 protein. The sample lists some 940,000 distinct CDR3 sequences; almost 30% were seen once. These data are also associated with another study on T cells of mothers and their children.

The material sequenced was blood. The receptors come from a woman in her thirties or forties in good health.

This clonotype was recorded many times. The V gene is TRBV24-1, the J gene TRBJ2-5; D might be TRBD1 or TRBD2, each matching 5 bases. This CDR3 is 15 amino acids long. CDR1 KGHDR and CDR2 SFDVKD come from the germline V gene. V lost 2 bases and J 4 bases, leaving 13 bases between the germline ends. This CDR3 reads CATSDSRTRGETQYF. The CDR3, as DNA: TGTGCCACCAGTGATTCCCGGACGAGGGGAGAGACCCAGTACTTC.

This clonotype has a handful of counts. The chain is built from TRBV3-1 and TRBJ2-7; the match to TRBD1 covers 7 bases. Germline-derived CDR1 and CDR2 are LGHDT and YNNKEL (reference sequence). The junction had 9 bases not matched to a gene; V was cut back by 5 bases and J by 5 bases. The length of the CDR3 is 14 residues. As DNA, the CDR3 is TGTGCCAGCAGCAAGCAGACAGGGTTGGACGAGCAGTACTTC. It specifies CASSKQTGLDEQYF.